The 5 T cell receptor beta chains below come from one sample, sequenced in a study of control samples from healthy donors and cancer patients. The table came from immunoSEQ multiplex PCR; TCRdb's copy has only in-frame clones and leaves some out. Of around 110,000 clones detected, more than 75% appear once; the ten largest clones hold less than 3%. The sequenced sample was blood. The receptors were gathered from a woman in her seventies in good health.

As regards this clone: The same CDR3 also results from other DNA sequences found in this sample. The chain carries TRBV29-1 and TRBJ2-2; tentative D call: TRBD2 (6 bases). Trimming cost V 4 bases and J 6 bases, with 18 bases left between them. This CDR3 contains 15 residues. Germline CDR1 SQVTM, CDR2 ANQGSEA. The CDR3 sequence is CSVALLGGRSGELFF. The CDR3 bases are TGCAGCGTTGCCCTTTTGGGGGGTCGGTCCGGGGAGCTGTTTTTT.

J is TRBJ1-5 and V is TRBV27; 8 nucleotides align to TRBD1. V trimming: 0 bases; J trimming: 6 bases; junction bases outside the gene matches: 7. The CDR3 covers 16 residues. The germline V gene encodes CDR1 MNHEY and CDR2 SMNVEV (reference sequence). The CDR3 nucleotides read TGTGCCAGCAGTTTATCCTCCCAGGGGGCGGTTCAGCCCCAGCATTTT. Amino acid sequence: CASSLSSQGAVQPQHF.

The chain carries TRBV24-1 and TRBJ2-5; 10 bases align to TRBD1. The CDR3 has 15 amino acids. Unmatched junction bases numbered 5, after V lost 4 bases and J lost 4 bases. CDR1 is KGHDR and CDR2 is SFDVKD in the germline V gene. CDR3 nucleotide sequence: TGTGCCACCAGTGAGTCGACAGGGGGCAGAGAGACCCAGTACTTC. Its translation: CATSESTGGRETQYF.

The chain employs TRBV6-6 and TRBJ2-1; 7 bases line up with TRBD2. V gave up 0 bases and J gave up 5 bases; unmatched junction bases: 7. This CDR3 comprises 16 residues. Germline lookup yields CDR1 MNHNY and CDR2 SVGAGI (reference sequence). CDR3 sequence reads: CASSYSLGGSNNEQFF. The CDR3 DNA is TGTGCCAGCAGTTACTCCCTCGGGGGGTCTAACAATGAGCAGTTCTTC.

Details on this clone: The sample contains more than one DNA sequence encoding this CDR3. The chain couples TRBV5-1 to TRBJ2-3, with 8 bases that match TRBD2. From germline, CDR1 is SGHRS and CDR2 YFSETQ. V lost 1 base and J lost 0; bases outside the gene matches: 4. CDR3 length: 16 residues. CDR3 protein: CASSLFGGGSTDTQYF. In DNA, the CDR3 is TGCGCCAGCAGCTTGTTCGGCGGGGGGAGCACAGATACGCAGTATTTT.